This passage covers 17 T cell receptor beta chains from one sample sequenced in a study of cytomegalovirus exposure and HLA in healthy donors. Amplification used 60 Vbeta primers and 13 Jbeta primers. The assay was immunoSEQ multiplex PCR, and TCRdb's table has in-frame clones only and misses some. This sample has about 200,000 clones; 79% occur once, and the top ten carry around 1.7%. Sequencing input: PBMCs. The receptors stem from a man aged 45-60 years in good health and CMV-seronegative.

The chain carries TRBV7-8 and TRBJ2-7; 7 bases are a match to TRBD2. V shed 1 base, J shed 7 bases, and the junction held 10 bases outside the gene matches. Germline values: CDR1 SGHVS, CDR2 FQNEAQ. The CDR3 loop spans 15 amino acids. The CDR3 DNA sequence: TGTGCCAGCAGCTTAGAGGCCCTAGCGGTGGAGGAGCAGTACTTC. It yields the protein CASSLEALAVEEQYF.

The J gene is TRBJ2-2, the V gene TRBV2; D remains unclear. Germline-derived CDR1 and CDR2 are SNHLY and FYNNEI. V was pared by 2 bases and J by 4 bases, with 5 bases between. The CDR3 covers 13 residues. The CDR3 sequence: CASSESGTGELFF. CDR3 nucleotide sequence: TGTGCCAGCAGTGAATCCGGCACCGGGGAGCTGTTTTTT.

This chain connects TRBV7-9 to TRBJ2-5; D is perhaps TRBD2 (5 bases). Germline V gives CDR1 SEHNR, CDR2 FQNEAQ (reference sequence). The CDR3 is 14 amino acids. V lost 5 bases, J lost 2 bases, and 12 bases lay in between. This CDR3 is CASSEGSTQETQYF. CDR3 coding DNA: TGTGCCAGCAGCGAAGGGAGTACTCAAGAGACCCAGTACTTC.

The chain is built from TRBV7-2 and TRBJ2-3, with 8 bases aligning to TRBD1. Germline lookup yields CDR1 SGHTA and CDR2 FQGNSA. V lost 3 bases to trimming and J lost 9 bases; unmatched junction nucleotides: 5. CDR3 length: 13 amino acids. Written as DNA, the CDR3 is TGTGCCAGCAGCTTTGGACAGGGTGAAACGCAGTATTTT. This sequence encodes CASSFGQGETQYF.

The chain carries TRBV5-1 and TRBJ2-1; D gene unclear. The CDR3 contains 11 residues. From germline, CDR1 is SGHRS and CDR2 YFSETQ. Trimming took 3 bases from V and 12 from J, leaving 10 bases between them. CDR3 residues: CASSSRQAQFF. CDR3 sequence (DNA): TGCGCCAGCAGCTCCCGTCAGGCGCAGTTCTTC.

V is TRBV5-4 and J is TRBJ2-5; 7 nucleotides agree with TRBD1. CDR1 SGHNT and CDR2 YYREEE come from the germline V gene (reference sequence). This CDR3 spans 11 amino acids. V gave up 2 bases and J gave up 11 bases; unmatched junction bases: 3. CDR3 nucleotides: TGTGCCAGCAGCTTACAGGGGCAGCAGTACTTC. This encodes CASSLQGQQYF. Full variable domain (remainder filled in from reference TRBV5-4 and TRBJ2-5): ETGVTQSPTHLIKTRGQQVTLRCSSQSGHNTVSWYQQALGQGPQFIFQYYREEENGRGNFPPRFSGLQFPNYSSELNVNALELDDSALYLCASSLQGQQYFGPGTRLLVL.

J is TRBJ1-1 and V is TRBV18; 10 bases are a match to TRBD1. Germline CDR1 and CDR2: KGHSH and LQKENI. Trimming took 8 bases from V and 1 from J; bases not matched to a gene: 13. CDR3 length: 17 residues. CDR3 DNA sequence: TGTGCCAGCCGACCTGGACAGGGGGTTGGTACGAACACTGAAGCTTTCTTT. It codes for CASRPGQGVGTNTEAFF.

The chain uses TRBV5-1 and TRBJ2-5; no clear D. The CDR3 has 15 amino acids. Trimming pared 0 bases from V and 2 bases from J, leaving 11 bases between. CDR1 SGHRS and CDR2 YFSETQ come from the germline V gene. The CDR3 coding sequence is TGCGCCAGCAGCTTGGGCGTGAGAGAACAAGAGACCCAGTACTTC. Protein product: CASSLGVREQETQYF.

The V and J genes are TRBV28 and TRBJ2-7; D unresolved. This CDR3 has 13 residues. Germline values: CDR1 MDHEN, CDR2 SYDVKM. Trimming cost V 7 bases and J 1 base, with 11 bases left between them. This CDR3 is CASTLRRSYEQYF. The CDR3, as DNA: TGTGCCAGCACTCTCCGGCGGTCCTACGAGCAGTACTTC.

The rearrangement uses TRBV27 and TRBJ2-7; 10 bases align to TRBD2. Germline V gene sequence: CDR1 MNHEY, CDR2 SMNVEV (reference sequence). Losses at the gene ends were 5 bases for V and 7 bases for J; bases not matched to a gene: 2. The length of the CDR3 is 12 residues. The CDR3 here is CASSKAGGEQYF. CDR3 nucleotide sequence: TGTGCCAGCAGTAAAGCGGGAGGGGAGCAGTACTTC.

The chain is built from TRBV5-4 and TRBJ1-5; the match to TRBD1 covers 8 bases. CDR3 length: 14 amino acids. The junction had 2 bases not matched to a gene; V was cut back by 5 bases and J by 1 base. Germline V CDR1 and CDR2: SGHNT, YYREEE (reference sequence). DNA for the CDR3: TGTGCCAGCAGTCGGACAGGGAGCAATCAGCCCCAGCATTTT. It codes for CASSRTGSNQPQHF.

This sequence joins TRBV10-3 and TRBJ2-1; the match to TRBD1 covers 7 bases. Germline CDR1 reads ENHRY; CDR2 reads SYGVKD. V shed 10 bases and J 2 bases; nucleotides not matched to a gene: 8. The length of the CDR3 is 14 residues. CDR3 nucleotides: TGTGCCACCGCACGGGACAGCCCCTACAATGAGCAGTTCTTC. Amino acid sequence: CATARDSPYNEQFF.

This clone came up a few times. The V call is TRBV2, the J call TRBJ2-1; 7 bases are a match to TRBD2. This CDR3 is built from 14 residues. V lost 10 bases to trimming and J lost 8 bases; unmatched junction nucleotides: 14. Germline loops: CDR1 SNHLY, CDR2 FYNNEI. CDR3 sequence: CATYLPGGGDEQFF. The CDR3 DNA reads as TGTGCCACCTATCTCCCGGGAGGCGGTGATGAGCAGTTCTTC.

CDR3 region: CASSLLQGSEQFF. The CDR3 bases are TGTGCCAGCAGTCTACTGCAGGGGAGTGAGCAGTTCTTC. The chain combines TRBV28 with TRBJ2-1; the D gene is possibly TRBD1 (6 bases). Germline lookup yields CDR1 MDHEN and CDR2 SYDVKM. CDR3 length equals 13 residues. Trimming removed 5 bases from V and 9 bases from J, with 14 bases in between.

V is TRBV27 and J is TRBJ2-2; 13 bases are shared with TRBD2. Germline trimming cut 6 bases from V and 2 bases from J; bases unmatched to any gene: 9. Germline loops: CDR1 MNHEY, CDR2 SMNVEV (reference sequence). The CDR3 sequence is 18 residues long. The CDR3 here is CASRPETSGRSNTGELFF. CDR3 DNA sequence: TGTGCCAGCAGACCTGAGACTAGCGGGAGGAGCAACACCGGGGAGCTGTTTTTT.

This clone has more than one count but fewer than ten. The chain has TRBV29-1 and TRBJ1-1, with D unclear. V was trimmed by 5 bases and J by 8 bases, leaving 15 bases between them. From germline, CDR1 is SQVTM and CDR2 ANQGSEA. This CDR3 contains 12 residues. CDR3 bases: TGCAGCGTTTCCCCCGGGAGGCCCGAAGCTTTCTTT. Protein product: CSVSPGRPEAFF.

Of note for this clone: The junction shows a germline mismatch at one end, possibly a read error. The rearrangement links TRBV5-1 to TRBJ2-2; possible D gene TRBD2, 6 bases. The length of the CDR3 is 12 residues. Germline CDR1 SGHRS, CDR2 YFSETQ. CDR3 nucleotide sequence: TGCGCCAGCAGCTTGACATCCGGGGGGCTGTTTTTT. It specifies CASSLTSGGLFF.